The sequence of this T cell receptor (beta chain) was determined in a study of shared clonotypes between healthy human individuals. Notes on the study in general: A limitation of the genetic and exposure-history diversity represented arose from few donors.

Method: immunoSEQ multiplex PCR; TCRdb's copy keeps in-frame clones and lacks some. The table shows 530,000 or so clones, with 60% to 80% occurring only once. Only one count was recorded for this clone. What it binds is unknown. All of the donors resided in Nashville, Tennessee, and each was a Caucasian adult. V gave up 2 bases and J gave up 5 bases, with 12 bases separating them. Germline V gene lookup returns CDR1 SGHNT and CDR2 YYREEE (reference sequence). CDR3 size: 14 residues. J is TRBJ2-3 and V is TRBV5-4; D tentatively reads TRBD1 or TRBD2 (5 bases each). Material for sequencing was PBMCs. The source of this sequence is a woman aged 40 to 50 in good health. Some clones in this sample may be carry-over from other donors' samples. The CDR3 protein is CASSFRDARDTQYF. CDR3 coding DNA: TGTGCCAGCAGCTTTCGGGACGCACGAGATACGCAGTATTTT.